This TCR beta chain emerged from a study of blood T cell repertoires in COVID-19. Study summary: Whether acute or convalescent, the COVID-19 samples came from the United States, Italy and Spain. Sample material is recorded as cDNA or gDNA derived from T cells, B-cell-depleted T cells, or PBMCs.

Per the original data handling: Quantification of nucleated cells was approximated via reference gene primer amplification. TCRdb keeps only in-frame clones here, not all; method: immunoSEQ multiplex PCR. V, J and clone size are taken as reported in that table, and D and trimming were inferred from the DNA itself. This sample yields fewer than 100,000 clones, of which 82% are seen a single time; approximately 10% belongs to the top ten. The CDR3 consists of 10 residues. Looked up from germline, CDR1 is DFQATT and CDR2 is SNEGSKA (reference sequence). V was clipped by 6 bases and J by 6 bases, with 6 bases between them.

The V call is TRBV20-1, the J call TRBJ2-1, with a possible D match to TRBD2 (5 bases). The sequence derives from a man aged 45 to 65 with acute or convalescent COVID-19. Specimen: peripheral blood. CDR3 amino acids: CSAGSNEQFF. As DNA, the CDR3 is TGCAGTGCAGGGAGCAATGAGCAGTTCTTC.